One T cell receptor beta chain is described in this entry. The antigen is not known. The CDR3 is made up of 15 amino acids. CDR1 and CDR2 from the germline V gene are SGHTA and FQGNSA. Deletions cut 2 bases from V and 2 bases from J, with 11 bases between. This specimen belongs to a study of neoadjuvant nivolumab and ipilimumab in lung cancer. The overall study: Nivolumab 3 mg/kg was given days 1, 15 and 29, plus ipilimumab 1 mg/kg day 1 in combination. Study results and limitations: Blood richness before therapy tracked richness in tumors resected after neoadjuvant therapy. Resected tumors had greater TCR richness and clonality than uninvolved lung. From pretherapy to surgery, tumor richness and clonality rose with dual therapy.

Data came from immunoSEQ multiplex PCR; TCRdb stores just in-frame clones and leaves some out. The data contain fewer than 15,000 clones, almost 96% of them singletons. This chain uses TRBV7-2 with TRBJ2-3; D not resolved. The material was peripheral blood, obtained after neoadjuvant nivolumab, alone or with ipilimumab, at or shortly before surgery. The receptor was derived from an adult with non-small cell lung cancer. DNA for the CDR3: TGTGCCAGCAGCTTATCCGGTTGGGACACAGATACGCAGTATTTT. It is translated as CASSLSGWDTDTQYF.